These 6 T cell receptor beta chains came from one sample sequenced in a study of blood T cells in healthy people across ages (dated by TCRdb to between 2014 and 2016). The protocol used for the library was 5' RACE. Instrument on record: Illumina HiSeq 2500. The second PCR ran for about 6 to 12 cycles and used a J-beta primer mix along with a sample-barcoded 5' primer. Through fastp at Q25 and MiXCR, TCRdb rebuilt clones from the public reads, retaining in-frame beta chains. CDR3 protein duplicates are merged, each entry listing the most common genes and DNA. The table for this sample lists 700,000 or so distinct CDR3 sequences; less than 45% of them were counted only once. Together, the top ten hold about 30% of the sample. The sample consisted of blood. The receptors here all came from an elderly man in good health.

The V and J genes are TRBV5-1 and TRBJ2-5; 7 bases are a match to TRBD1. Germline CDR1 and CDR2: SGHRS and YFSETQ. Losses at the gene ends were 4 bases for V and 0 bases for J; bases not matched to a gene: 9. The CDR3 length is 16 residues. CDR3 in amino acids: CASSIDRVGYQETQYF. As DNA, the CDR3 is TGCGCCAGCAGCATCGACAGGGTGGGGTACCAAGAGACCCAGTACTTC.

This clonotype was counted ten times or more. The chain employs TRBV6-2 or TRBV6-3 and TRBJ1-1; TRBD1 matches at 7 bases. Germline loops: CDR1 MNHEY, CDR2 SVGEGT. With 7 bases clipped from V and 1 base from J, the junction kept 6 bases outside the gene matches. The CDR3 runs 14 residues. CDR3 sequence (DNA): TGTGCCAGCATTCTAGGGGGCCAGAACACTGAAGCTTTCTTT. As protein: CASILGGQNTEAFF.

This chain joins TRBV5-6 and TRBJ1-5; D ambiguous. Trimming stripped 1 base from V and 7 bases from J, with 12 bases between. The CDR3 is 14 residues long. CDR1 and CDR2 from the germline V gene are SGHDT and YYEEEE. The CDR3 DNA reads TGTGCCAGCAGCTTGAGACAAACGGCCCAGCCCCAGCATTTT. Its protein is CASSLRQTAQPQHF.

This clonotype has a handful of counts. V usage is TRBV3-1 and J usage is TRBJ2-3; 8 nucleotides align to TRBD2. The germline V gene encodes CDR1 LGHDT and CDR2 YNNKEL (reference sequence). The CDR3 consists of 16 residues. J was trimmed by 3 bases and V by 2 bases; bases with no gene match: 7. The CDR3 nucleotides are TGTGCCAGCAGCCAAAGGGGCGGGGGGCGGACAGATACGCAGTATTTT. Its translation is CASSQRGGGRTDTQYF.

The chain couples TRBV6-2 or TRBV6-3 to TRBJ1-5; D ambiguous. The CDR3 totals 13 residues. Germline V lookup: CDR1 MNHEY, CDR2 SVGEGT. The ends were cut back, 8 bases at V and 1 base at J, with 9 bases in the middle. The CDR3 region is CASCSWSNQPQHF. For the CDR3, the DNA is TGTGCCAGCTGTTCCTGGAGCAATCAGCCCCAGCATTTT.

The rearrangement links TRBV9 to TRBJ1-2; TRBD1 aligns across 10 bases. V trimming: 2 bases; J trimming: 6 bases; junction bases outside the gene matches: 7. Per the germline V gene, CDR1 is SGDLS and CDR2 is YYNGEE. This CDR3 is 15 amino acids long. The CDR3 here is CASSVLTGTGDGYTF. The CDR3 nucleotides read TGTGCCAGCAGCGTTCTAACCGGGACAGGGGATGGCTACACCTTC.